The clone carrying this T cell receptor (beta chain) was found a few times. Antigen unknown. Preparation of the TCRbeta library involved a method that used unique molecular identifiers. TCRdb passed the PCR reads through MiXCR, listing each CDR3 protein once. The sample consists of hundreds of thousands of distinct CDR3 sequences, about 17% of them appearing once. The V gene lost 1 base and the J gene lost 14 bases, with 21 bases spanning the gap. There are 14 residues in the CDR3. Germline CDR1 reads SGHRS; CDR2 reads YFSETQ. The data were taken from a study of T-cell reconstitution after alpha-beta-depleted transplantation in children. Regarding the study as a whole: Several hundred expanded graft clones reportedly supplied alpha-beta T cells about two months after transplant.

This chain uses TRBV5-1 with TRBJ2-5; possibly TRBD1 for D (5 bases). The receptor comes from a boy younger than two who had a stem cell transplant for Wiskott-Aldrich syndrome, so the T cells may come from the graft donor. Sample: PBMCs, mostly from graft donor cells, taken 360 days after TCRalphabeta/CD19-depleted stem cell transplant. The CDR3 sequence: CASSLWAGPAPNYF. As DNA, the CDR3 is TGCGCCAGCAGCTTGTGGGCAGGGCCAGCACCCAATTACTTC.